What follows are 14 T cell receptor beta chains derived from one specimen sequenced in a study of blood T cell repertoires in COVID-19. Clones were sequenced by immunoSEQ multiplex PCR, and TCRdb holds only the in-frame ones, with some missing. The data contain approximately 140,000 clones, around 79% of them singletons. The source material was peripheral blood. Receptors originate from a man in his sixties with acute or convalescent COVID-19.

This clone was seen just once. This rearrangement joins TRBV27 to TRBJ1-6; D unclear. Germline V gene sequence: CDR1 MNHEY, CDR2 SMNVEV (reference sequence). V shed 4 bases and J shed 0 bases, with 10 bases lying between them. The CDR3 is 16 amino acids. The CDR3 here is CASSSSVSSYNSPLHF. In nucleotides, the CDR3 is TGTGCCAGCAGTTCCTCCGTGAGCTCCTATAATTCACCCCTCCACTTT.

In this sample, this clone turned up a few times. V and J are TRBV2 and TRBJ1-1; 7 bases match TRBD1. V dropped 10 bases and J dropped 11; count of bases not matched to a gene: 19. Per the germline V gene, CDR1 is SNHLY and CDR2 is FYNNEI. This CDR3 contains 14 residues. CDR3 nucleotides: TGTGCCACCACCTGGATAGGGGGCGCCTCAGGGGCTTTCTTT. As protein: CATTWIGGASGAFF.

CDR3: CAVPGQGRETQYF. DNA for the CDR3: TGTGCCGTTCCGGGACAGGGTCGAGAGACCCAGTACTTC. This rearrangement joins TRBV28 to TRBJ2-5, with 9 positions matching TRBD1. Germline loops: CDR1 MDHEN, CDR2 SYDVKM. This CDR3 is 13 amino acids long. The ends lost 11 bases at V and 4 bases at J; junction bases unmatched: 8.

The rearrangement uses TRBV2 and TRBJ1-5; 10 nucleotides agree with TRBD1. J lost 7 bases, V lost 6 bases, and 3 bases had no gene match. Germline CDR1 is SNHLY and CDR2 is FYNNEI. The CDR3 spans 13 residues. The CDR3 loop reads CASRKGQGQPQHF. CDR3 bases: TGTGCCAGCAGAAAGGGACAGGGGCAGCCCCAGCATTTT.

This clone has just a few counts. V gene TRBV16 combines with J gene TRBJ2-3, with 9 bases that match TRBD1. The length of the CDR3 is 15 residues. V dropped 1 base and J dropped 1; count of bases not matched to a gene: 0. Germline CDR1 and CDR2: KGHSY and FQNENV. CDR3: CASSQWTGGTDTQYF. The CDR3 DNA is TGTGCCAGCAGCCAATGGACAGGGGGCACAGATACGCAGTATTTT.

This chain uses TRBV27 with TRBJ1-5, with D unresolved. V lost 5 bases and J lost 2, with 16 bases in between. Germline lookup yields CDR1 MNHEY and CDR2 SMNVEV (reference sequence). The CDR3 extends over 16 amino acids. CDR3 coding DNA: TGTGCCAGCAGTCACTTCGCAGGCGGGGGCAATCAGCCCCAGCATTTT. Amino acids: CASSHFAGGGNQPQHF.

The genes are TRBV30 and TRBJ1-3, with D possibly matching TRBD1 (5 bases). The CDR3 loop spans 14 amino acids. From germline, CDR1 is GTSNPN and CDR2 SVGIG (reference sequence). Trimming pared 2 bases from V and 0 bases from J, leaving 8 bases between. The CDR3 DNA sequence: TGTGCCTGGAGTCAGGGAAACTCTGGAAACACCATATATTTT. It yields the protein CAWSQGNSGNTIYF.

The chain couples TRBV28 to TRBJ1-1; 11 bases align to TRBD1. Germline-derived CDR1 and CDR2 are MDHEN and SYDVKM. Unmatched junction bases numbered 9, after V lost 6 bases and J lost 3 bases. CDR3 size: 16 residues. CDR3 residues: CASRYDLGQGDTEAFF. CDR3 nucleotides: TGTGCCAGCAGATACGACCTGGGACAGGGGGACACTGAAGCTTTCTTT.

The V call is TRBV24-1, the J call TRBJ1-2; a possible D gene is TRBD1 (5 bases). CDR1 and CDR2 (germline): KGHDR, SFDVKD. V gave up 5 bases and J gave up 4 bases, with 13 bases separating them. This CDR3 contains 14 residues. CDR3 residues: CATSVGGEAYGYTF. The CDR3 DNA reads as TGTGCCACCAGTGTGGGGGGGGAGGCCTATGGCTACACCTTC.

In its sample, this clone was seen a few times. This chain links TRBV5-8 with TRBJ1-6; possibly TRBD1 for D (5 bases). The CDR3 is made up of 15 amino acids. The V and J ends lost 0 bases and 10 bases respectively, with 14 bases between them. Germline loops: CDR1 SGHTS, CDR2 YDEGEE. CDR3 region: CASSLGRGVLSPLHF. Written as DNA, the CDR3 is TGTGCCAGCAGCTTGGGGAGGGGAGTGTTGTCACCCCTCCACTTT.

The rearrangement uses TRBV2 and TRBJ2-5, with TRBD1 matching 7 bases. The CDR3 has 14 amino acids. Germline V gene data show CDR1 as SNHLY and CDR2 as FYNNEI. Germline trimming cut 3 bases from V and 0 bases from J; bases unmatched to any gene: 1. The CDR3 here is CASSEDRHQETQYF. The CDR3 coding sequence is TGTGCCAGCAGTGAGGACAGGCACCAAGAGACCCAGTACTTC.

The chain combines TRBV25-1 with TRBJ1-2, with no clear D. Germline CDR1 and CDR2: MGHDK and SYGVNS. The V end was cut by 7 bases, the J end by 4 bases, with 22 bases between. This CDR3 is built from 16 residues. CDR3 coding DNA: TGTGCCAGCACCGGAGGGCGCGGTCCACTTGGCTATGGCTACACCTTC. It codes for CASTGGRGPLGYGYTF.

This clone was seen just once. CDR3 loop: CASSLLAANTGELFF. Written as DNA, the CDR3 is TGTGCCAGCAGCCTACTAGCGGCGAACACCGGGGAGCTGTTTTTT. The rearrangement links TRBV7-8 to TRBJ2-2, with TRBD2 matching 8 bases. V shed 5 bases, J shed 0 bases, and the junction held 2 bases outside the gene matches. There are 15 residues in the CDR3. Germline CDR1 is SGHVS and CDR2 is FQNEAQ.

This clone was detected only once. The chain is built from TRBV28 and TRBJ2-7; 14 bases map to TRBD2. V shed 6 bases and J 1 base; nucleotides not matched to a gene: 11. Germline-derived CDR1 and CDR2 are MDHEN and SYDVKM. The CDR3 is made up of 18 amino acids. The CDR3 DNA is TGTGCCAGCAGCCCGGGGGGACTAGCGGGAGCTCGGTCCTACGAGCAGTACTTC. Its protein product is CASSPGGLAGARSYEQYF. Complete variable domain (other parts from reference TRBV28 and TRBJ2-7): DVKVTQSSRYLVKRTGEKVFLECVQDMDHENMFWYRQDPGLGLRLIYFSYDVKMKEKGDIPEGYSVSREKKERFSLILESASTNQTSMYLCASSPGGLAGARSYEQYFGPGTRLTVT.